This T cell receptor beta chain was obtained from a study of human T cells and chemical hapten exposure (dated by TCRdb to the early 2020s). Looking at the study overall: For sensitization, 2% DPC in acetone was applied to an approximately 2 cm by approximately 2 cm area of upper inner arm skin. Throughout the approximately 24-week study period, patients were also given weekly therapeutic DPC doses on the scalp. Patient blood was sampled pre-sensitization (week 0) and at 2, 6 and about 24 weeks after DPC sensitization. Libraries were pooled for sequencing, and per-sample TCR yields varied mainly because of small differences in library volumes within the pool. Most of the patients in the cohort were female, and the cohort covered alopecia areata with under or over 50% scalp involvement, alopecia totalis and alopecia universalis. Roughly 30 alopecia patients provided blood for TCR sequencing at one to four time points (pre-sensitization, 2, 6 and 24 weeks). This study followed changes in the peripheral blood TCR repertoire in vivo during primary and secondary sensitization of alopecia patients to the hapten diphenylcyclopropenone (DPC). Patch testing was done on the upper back using Finn chambers containing 0.01% DPC, and results were scored after 6 days according to International Contact Dermatitis Research Group standards. Here is what the overall study found, with its caveats: Compared with pre-sensitization or healthy control sets, expanded TCRs formed significantly more large CDR3 similarity clusters, which is consistent with antigen-driven responses. After repeated subsampling, changes were observed in the strength of the expansion versus patch-test correlation and in the threshold at which the correlation became significant. No change with DPC sensitization was found in the number of TCRs above 1 in 1000 frequency, and no evidence of global repertoire structure alterations was found. All patients had alopecia, a presumed autoimmune disease, so their immune response might differ from that of healthy individuals. A positive correlation was found between the number of PT1 expanded TCRs and patch test score, with significance reached at thresholds 8, 16 and 32 but not 4.

What this sample's time point label stands for: patch test 2, 6 weeks after DPC sensitization. The sample's treatment or condition label, in plain terms: therapeutic diphenylcyclopropenone sensitization with weekly scalp DPC. At every patch-test visit, the blood draw took place before the patch test was put on. To be eligible, patients had to be aged 18 to 70, diagnosed with alopecia and judged suitable for DPC therapy, while pregnant patients were excluded. Unfractionated whole blood was collected in Tempus Blood RNA tubes, and total RNA was extracted from that blood. Comment on this clonotype: There is no known antigen for this receptor. Qualities for individual bases were not recorded, and no much larger clone is one base off.

Libraries were constructed by RACE. Sequenced on a NextSeq 500. Library preparation attached unique molecular identifiers to individual cDNA molecules for quantitative, reproducible TCR counting. Each blood RNA sample was used to sequence both TCR alpha and TCR beta chains. On the authors' methods: A median of about 89,000 TCRs per sample was observed, with a range of roughly 20,000 to 700,000. The Decombinator software suite was used to annotate V, J and CDR3 in the TCR reads. For the PS versus PT1 abundance plots, all samples were subsampled to the same number of TCRs (28,000). TCRs were defined as expanded if absent before sensitization and observed at least eight times at the 2-week time point. TCRdb reprocessed the public reads (quality trimming at Q25 with fastp, clone calling with MiXCR) and kept in-frame beta chains. Rows matching on CDR3 protein sequence are summarized as one entry with the most common DNA and genes. TCRdb, rather than the study authors, made the V and J calls. Within this sample are about 110,000 distinct CDR3 sequences, with less than 10% of them counted one time only. The top ten constitute around 3% of the sample.

From the cysteine up to the phenylalanine, the CDR3 has a length of 13 residues. CDR3 DNA is the only sequence kept; it has 39 bases, read in frame from the first base. V lost 5 bases and J lost 9 bases; the stretch between them is 11 bases long. The germline V gene encodes CDR1 MNHEY and CDR2 SVGAGI. The sample was whole blood, taken in connection with sensitization to the hapten diphenylcyclopropenone (DPC). Rearrangement joined TRBV6-5 to TRBJ1-6; the D segment cannot be called with confidence. The clonotype originates from a woman aged 40-49 years with alopecia areata. Some clones in this sample may be carry-over from other donors' samples. The CDR3 in this case is CASSRAAGSPLHF. The sequence in DNA is TGTGCCAGCAGTAGGGCCGCGGGTTCACCCCTCCACTTT.